The 11 T cell receptor beta chains in this list originate from one sample, sequenced in a study of tissue T cells after allogeneic stem cell transplantation. Time point indicated: mouse harvest day 7 after allogeneic transplant. Mouse grafts combined 10^7 T-cell-depleted bone marrow cells with 10^6 splenic CD5+ T cells. Libraries were prepared by immunoSEQ multiplex PCR; TCRdb keeps only in-frame clonotypes and omits some of them. The sample has fewer than 8,500 clones, 45% seen once; the top ten hold about 2%. Sample: skin. The receptors stem from a female BALB/c mouse given C57BL/6 T cells with graft-versus-host disease after an allogeneic hematopoietic cell transplant.

This clone was seen more than once but under ten times. Gene names refer to mouse genes. Sequencing ends 1 residue short of the CDR3 end; the germline J gene provides the rest. The rearrangement links TRBV13-2 to TRBJ2-1; TRBD2 aligns across 7 bases. Germline CDR1 is NNHNN and CDR2 is SYGAGS (reference sequence). Germline trimming cut 1 base from V and 4 bases from J; bases unmatched to any gene: 2. The CDR3 covers 14 residues. Partial CDR3 DNA: TGTGCCAGCGGTGATCTGGGGGAGTATGCTGAGCAGTTC. This encodes CASGDLGEYAEQF. The complete CDR3 sequence is CASGDLGEYAEQFF.

Concerning this clone itself: Genes and germline come from the mouse. The CDR3 end lies 1 residue beyond the end of the read and is filled in from the germline J gene. The rearrangement links TRBV26 to TRBJ2-5; 8 positions match TRBD2. Germline V lookup: CDR1 KGHPV, CDR2 FQNQEV (reference sequence). This CDR3 has 14 residues. The V and J ends lost 6 bases and 2 bases, in that order; junction bases with no gene match: 4. The sequenced part of the CDR3 DNA is TGTGCCAGCAGCCACTGGGGGATCCAAGACACCCAGTAC. This sequence encodes CASSHWGIQDTQY. The full CDR3 is CASSHWGIQDTQYF. Drawing the rest from reference TRBV26 and TRBJ2-5, the complete variable domain is NSKVIQTPRYLVKGQGQKAKMRCIPEKGHPVVFWYQQNKNNEFKFLINFQNQEVLQQIDMTEKRFSAECPSNSPCSLEIQSSEAGDSALYLCASSHWGIQDTQYFGPGTRLLVL.

Notes on this clone: These gene names are mouse names. The read ends 1 residue early relative to the CDR3; the germline J gene fills the gap. This chain connects TRBV15 to TRBJ2-4; no clear D. The V and J ends lost 6 bases and 1 base respectively, with 8 bases between them. There are 13 residues in the CDR3. From germline, CDR1 is SGHND and CDR2 FRSKSL. This CDR3 is CASRGRGQNTLYF. Partial CDR3 DNA: TGTGCCAGCAGAGGGAGGGGTCAAAACACCTTGTAC.

This clone has only a few counts. The germline and genes are mouse ones. The CDR3 end falls 1 residue outside the read, so it is completed with the germline J gene. V and J are TRBV3 and TRBJ2-7, with 7 bases aligning to TRBD1. Germline lookup yields CDR1 SNHLY and CDR2 FYNGKV (reference sequence). This CDR3 is 13 amino acids long. Trimming took 4 bases from V and 0 from J; bases not matched to a gene: 0. The sequenced part of the CDR3 DNA is TGTGCCAGCAGCTGGGACAGCTCCTATGAACAGTAC. Its translation is CASSWDSSYEQY. The full CDR3 sequence reads CASSWDSSYEQYF.

A word on this clone: Genes and germline come from the mouse. The CDR3 goes on 1 residue after the read ends, and that part is filled in from the germline J gene. The chain carries TRBV26 and TRBJ1-2; 9 nucleotides match TRBD1. This CDR3 comprises 15 residues. The J segment lost 2 bases and the V segment lost 3 bases, leaving 4 bases of the junction unmatched. Per the germline V gene, CDR1 is KGHPV and CDR2 is FQNQEV (reference sequence). The CDR3 DNA, read in part, is TGTGCCAGCAGTCTTACCGGGACAGGGAACTCCGACTACACC. This encodes CASSLTGTGNSDYT. The CDR3 in full is CASSLTGTGNSDYTF.

About this clone itself: The gene names here belong to mouse. The sequenced CDR3 bases are TGTGCCAGCAGTTTAGCGCTCGACAGGGGGCATGAACAGTAC. It is translated as CASSLALDRGHEQY. The full CDR3 protein is CASSLALDRGHEQYF. The V and J genes are TRBV15 and TRBJ2-7; 10 nucleotides align to TRBD1. The read terminates 1 residue ahead of where the CDR3 ends, so the germline J gene completes it. Germline CDR1 SGHND, CDR2 FRSKSL. V gave up 0 bases and J gave up 5 bases; unmatched junction bases: 4. CDR3 length: 15 residues.

Turning to this clone: All gene names here are mouse names. The read ends 1 residue early relative to the CDR3; the germline J gene fills the gap. This sample also contains other DNA sequences that code for the same CDR3. The V and J genes are TRBV3 and TRBJ1-1; possibly TRBD1 for D (5 bases). Germline V gene lookup returns CDR1 SNHLY and CDR2 FYNGKV (reference sequence). CDR3 length equals 13 residues. The V end was cut by 4 bases, the J end by 0 bases, with 6 bases between. The sequenced CDR3 bases are TGTGCCAGCAGCTCGGGACAGAACACAGAAGTCTTC. Protein: CASSSGQNTEVF. The whole CDR3 protein reads CASSSGQNTEVFF. The variable domain in full, completed from reference TRBV3 and TRBJ1-1, reads GPKVLQIPSHQIIDMGQMVTLNCDPVSNHLYFYWYKQILGQQMEFLVNFYNGKVMEKSKLFKDQFSVERPDGSYFTLKIQPTALEDSAVYFCASSSGQNTEVFFGKGTRLTVV.

This clone was detected only a few times. Mouse names are used for the genes. Coverage ceases 1 residue before the CDR3 finishes, and the germline J gene fills in the end. The sample holds other DNA sequences that translate to the same CDR3. The chain joins TRBV26 to TRBJ1-4; no firm D call. Trimming shortened V by 4 bases and J by 0 bases, and 6 bases separated the two germline ends. The CDR3 is 14 amino acids. CDR1 is KGHPV and CDR2 is FQNQEV in the germline V gene (reference sequence). Incomplete CDR3 DNA: TGTGCCAGCAGTCCAGGTGTTTCCAACGAAAGATTATTT. Its translation is CASSPGVSNERLF. The complete CDR3 protein is CASSPGVSNERLFF.

For this clone: The gene names here belong to mouse. The observed sequence ends 1 residue before the CDR3 terminus, with the missing tail filled in from the germline J gene. The chain couples TRBV1 to TRBJ2-2, with TRBD1 as a possible D gene (5 bases). This CDR3 spans 14 amino acids. The germline V gene has CDR1 NSQYPW and CDR2 LRSPGD (reference sequence). The V end lost 5 bases, the J end lost 0 bases, and 7 bases lay between the germline ends. CDR3 sequence reads: CTCSQGANTGQLYF. CDR3 bases read: TGCACCTGCAGTCAGGGTGCAAACACCGGGCAGCTCTAC.

This clone was picked up a small number of times. Gene and germline names: mouse. The read ends 1 residue early relative to the CDR3; the germline J gene fills the gap. The rearrangement joins TRBV1 to TRBJ2-7; D is unclear. Trimming shortened V by 3 bases and J by 4 bases, and 4 bases separated the two germline ends. The germline V gene encodes CDR1 NSQYPW and CDR2 LRSPGD (reference sequence). The CDR3 contains 11 residues. The covered CDR3 bases are TGCACCTGCAGTGCCTCGTATGAACAGTAC. This sequence encodes CTCSASYEQY. The full CDR3 reads CTCSASYEQYF.

This clone showed up just a few times. The germline and genes are mouse ones. The sequenced part of the CDR3 DNA is TGCTCCAGCAGTCAACGCAATTATGAACAGTAC. Its protein is CSSSQRNYEQY. The full CDR3 is CSSSQRNYEQYF. The rearrangement joins TRBV23 to TRBJ2-7. The read ends 1 residue shy of where the CDR3 ends; the end is completed using the germline J gene. Germline V gene data show CDR1 as KGHTA and CDR2 as FQNQQP. This CDR3 region has 12 residues.